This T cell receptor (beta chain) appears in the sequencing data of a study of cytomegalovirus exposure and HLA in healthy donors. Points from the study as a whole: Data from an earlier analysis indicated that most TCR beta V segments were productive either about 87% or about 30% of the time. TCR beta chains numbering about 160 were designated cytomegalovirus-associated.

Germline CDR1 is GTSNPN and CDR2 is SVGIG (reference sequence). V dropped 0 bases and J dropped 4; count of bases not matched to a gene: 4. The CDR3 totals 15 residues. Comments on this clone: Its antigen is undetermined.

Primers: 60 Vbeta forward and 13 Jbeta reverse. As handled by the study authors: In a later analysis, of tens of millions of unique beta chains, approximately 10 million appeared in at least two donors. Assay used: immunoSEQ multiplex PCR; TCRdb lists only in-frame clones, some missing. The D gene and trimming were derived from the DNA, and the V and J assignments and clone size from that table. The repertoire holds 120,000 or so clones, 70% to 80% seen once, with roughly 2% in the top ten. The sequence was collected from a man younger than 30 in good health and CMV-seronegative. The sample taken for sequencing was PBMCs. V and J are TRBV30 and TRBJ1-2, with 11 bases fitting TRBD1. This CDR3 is CAWSVGQGASYGYTF. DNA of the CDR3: TGTGCCTGGAGTGTAGGACAGGGGGCAAGCTATGGCTACACCTTC.